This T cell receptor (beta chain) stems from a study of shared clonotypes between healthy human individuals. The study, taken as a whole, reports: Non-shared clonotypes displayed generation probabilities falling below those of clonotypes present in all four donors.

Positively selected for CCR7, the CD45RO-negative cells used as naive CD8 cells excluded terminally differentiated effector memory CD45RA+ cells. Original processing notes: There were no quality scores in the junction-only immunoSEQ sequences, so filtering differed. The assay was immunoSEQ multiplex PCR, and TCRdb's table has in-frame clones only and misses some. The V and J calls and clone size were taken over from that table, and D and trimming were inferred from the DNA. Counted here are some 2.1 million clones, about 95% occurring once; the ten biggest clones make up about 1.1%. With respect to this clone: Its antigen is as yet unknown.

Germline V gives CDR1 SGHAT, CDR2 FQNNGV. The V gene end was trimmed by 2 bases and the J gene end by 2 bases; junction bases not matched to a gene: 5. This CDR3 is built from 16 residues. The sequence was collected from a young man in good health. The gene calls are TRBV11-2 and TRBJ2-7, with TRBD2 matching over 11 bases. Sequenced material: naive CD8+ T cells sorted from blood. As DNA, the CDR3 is TGTGCCAGCAGCTTACTACTAGCGGGAGTGCCCTACGAGCAGTACTTC. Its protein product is CASSLLLAGVPYEQYF.